Shown below are 21 T cell receptor beta chains from a single sample sequenced in a study of immune reconstitution after stem cell transplant in scleroderma. TCRdb passed the RT-PCR reads through MiXCR, listing each CDR3 protein once. The sample carries hundreds of distinct CDR3 sequences, roughly 21% recorded once. Specimen collection occurred before or after autologous hematopoietic stem cell transplantation (not recorded which). These receptors were collected from a female donor with systemic sclerosis.

This clonotype is labeled as hyperexpanded. The CDR3 here is CASSEEGGGGLGEQFF. CDR3 DNA: TGTGCCAGCAGTGAAGAAGGGGGTGGAGGGCTGGGTGAGCAGTTCTTC. The chain combines TRBV6-1 with TRBJ2-1; either TRBD1 or TRBD2 may supply D (6 bases each). The CDR3 consists of 16 residues. CDR1 is MNHNS, CDR2 SASEGT, per germline. V shed 1 base and J shed 9 bases, with 19 bases lying between them.

This clonotype is categorized as large. This rearrangement joins TRBV10-2 to TRBJ1-3; D is unclear. This CDR3 contains 15 residues. V was trimmed by 5 bases and J by 2 bases, leaving 13 bases between them. CDR1 and CDR2 (germline): WSHSY, SAAADI. The CDR3 protein is CASSHTAEPGNTIYF. CDR3 coding DNA: TGCGCCAGCAGTCACACAGCTGAACCTGGAAACACCATATATTTT.

By proportion, this clonotype is large. The chain combines TRBV10-3 with TRBJ1-1; D may be TRBD1 (6 bases). Germline assignment: CDR1 ENHRY and CDR2 SYGVKD. CDR3 length equals 12 residues. The ends were cut back, 11 bases at V and 4 bases at J, with 14 bases in the middle. CDR3 nucleotides: TGTGCCGCTATGGGGGCAGTCACTGAAGCTTTCTTT. This gives the protein CAAMGAVTEAFF.

This clonotype is deemed large. This CDR3 is CAPGTGGGNQPQHF. CDR3 nucleotides: TGTGCCCCCGGGACAGGGGGCGGGAATCAGCCCCAGCATTTT. The rearrangement joins TRBV7-3 to TRBJ1-5; 12 bases map to TRBD1. The length of the CDR3 is 14 residues. CDR1 and CDR2 (germline): SGHTA, FQGTGA. Unmatched junction bases numbered 6, after V lost 11 bases and J lost 4 bases.

This clonotype is labeled large (0.1 to 1%). The chain employs TRBV5-5 and TRBJ2-2; D may be TRBD2 (5 bases). Germline CDR1 is SGHKS and CDR2 is YYEKEE (reference sequence). This CDR3 spans 17 amino acids. Trimming removed 0 bases at V and 6 bases at J, with 18 bases between. The CDR3 sequence is CASSLAVVTTSAGELFF. The CDR3 region has the DNA TGTGCCAGCAGCTTGGCCGTTGTCACTACTAGTGCCGGGGAGCTGTTTTTT. The full variable domain, with the rest looked up from reference TRBV5-5 and TRBJ2-2, is DAGVTQSPTHLIKTRGQQVTLRCSPISGHKSVSWYQQVLGQGPQFIFQYYEKEERGRGNFPDRFSARQFPNYSSELNVNALLLGDSALYLCASSLAVVTTSAGELFFGEGSRLTVL.

This clonotype is large by share. The chain carries TRBV2 and TRBJ2-1; D is possibly TRBD2 (5 bases). The CDR3 totals 13 residues. The V gene's germline CDR1 is SNHLY and CDR2 FYNNEI. Trimming removed 9 bases at V and 8 bases at J, with 17 bases between. CDR3 sequence: CASTRAIVDEQFF. The CDR3 coding sequence is TGTGCCAGTACTAGGGCAATAGTCGATGAGCAGTTCTTC.

This clonotype is large. V gene TRBV28 combines with J gene TRBJ1-1; 7 nucleotides match TRBD1. The V gene's germline CDR1 is MDHEN and CDR2 SYDVKM. The J segment lost 4 bases and the V segment lost 4 bases, leaving 6 bases of the junction unmatched. This CDR3 region has 14 residues. The CDR3: CASSSRDSGTEAFF. In DNA form, the CDR3 reads TGTGCCAGCAGTTCGAGGGACAGCGGCACTGAAGCTTTCTTT. Together with reference TRBV28 and TRBJ1-1, the CDR3 gives the full variable domain: DVKVTQSSRYLVKRTGEKVFLECVQDMDHENMFWYRQDPGLGLRLIYFSYDVKMKEKGDIPEGYSVSREKKERFSLILESASTNQTSMYLCASSSRDSGTEAFFGQGTRLTVV.

By share of the sample, this clonotype is hyperexpanded (1% or more). V and J are TRBV5-1 and TRBJ2-2; TRBD1 agrees at 8 bases. The J segment lost 3 bases and the V segment lost 2 bases, leaving 3 bases of the junction unmatched. Germline loops: CDR1 SGHRS, CDR2 YFSETQ. This CDR3 contains 15 residues. This chain's CDR3 is CASSFGQGYTGELFF. DNA for the CDR3: TGCGCCAGCAGCTTCGGACAGGGATACACCGGGGAGCTGTTTTTT.

By its share, this clonotype is large (0.1 to 1%). CDR3 coding DNA: TGCAGCGTGGGAGTCGATGAGCAGTTCTTC. Translation: CSVGVDEQFF. The gene calls are TRBV29-1 and TRBJ2-1; TRBD2 might be the D (5 bases). Trimming took 6 bases from V and 8 from J, leaving 8 bases between them. Germline CDR1 SQVTM, CDR2 ANQGSEA. The length of the CDR3 is 10 residues.

The CDR3, as DNA: TGCAGTGCTTACTCCCTGGAGGCAGGTCCCTCTGGAAACACCATATATTTT. This gives the protein CSAYSLEAGPSGNTIYF. The V and J genes are TRBV20-1 and TRBJ1-3; D ambiguous. Trimming took off 5 bases at V and 0 bases at J, with 20 bases between the two ends. Looked up from germline, CDR1 is DFQATT and CDR2 is SNEGSKA (reference sequence). CDR3 size: 17 residues.

J is TRBJ2-1 and V is TRBV5-1, with a weak D call TRBD1 (6 bases). CDR1 is SGHRS and CDR2 is YFSETQ in the germline V gene. The CDR3 covers 11 residues. The V gene lost 10 bases and the J gene lost 5 bases, with 10 bases spanning the gap. The CDR3 loop reads CAENRDNEQFF. In DNA form, the CDR3 reads TGCGCCGAAAACAGGGACAATGAGCAGTTCTTC.

By share, this clonotype ranks as large. The chain carries TRBV7-2 and TRBJ1-2, with D hard to call. Germline V gives CDR1 SGHTA, CDR2 FQGNSA. V lost 1 base to trimming and J lost 6 bases, with 12 bases between them. CDR3 length: 14 amino acids. The CDR3 sequence: CASSLGAPGDGYTF. The CDR3 DNA is TGTGCCAGCAGCTTAGGGGCGCCTGGCGATGGCTACACCTTC.

This clonotype rates as large. The rearrangement uses TRBV6-6 and TRBJ2-2; D remains ambiguous. V lost 2 bases and J lost 0, with 10 bases in between. CDR3 length: 16 amino acids. CDR1 and CDR2 from the germline V gene are MNHNY and SVGAGI (reference sequence). CDR3 coding DNA: TGTGCCAGCAGTTACCAAGGCCAGGCGAACACCGGGGAGCTGTTTTTT. As protein: CASSYQGQANTGELFF.

The V and J genes are TRBV6-5 and TRBJ2-7; TRBD2 matches 8 bases. Germline-derived CDR1 and CDR2 are MNHEY and SVGAGI. The CDR3 is 16 amino acids. V trimming: 0 bases; J trimming: 3 bases; junction bases outside the gene matches: 7. In nucleotides, the CDR3 is TGTGCCAGCAGTTACTCTGAAGCGGGGGCGTTCTACGAGCAGTACTTC. Translated, it gives CASSYSEAGAFYEQYF.

V and J are TRBV29-1 and TRBJ2-5, with D hard to call. Germline V gives CDR1 SQVTM, CDR2 ANQGSEA. The V end lost 3 bases, the J end lost 6 bases, and 8 bases lay between the germline ends. The CDR3 sequence is 11 residues long. The CDR3 coding sequence is TGCAGCGTTGAGGTGGATAAGACCCAGTACTTC. Translation: CSVEVDKTQYF. Together with reference TRBV29-1 and TRBJ2-5, the CDR3 gives the full variable domain: SAVISQKPSRDICQRGTSLTIQCQVDSQVTMMFWYRQQPGQSLTLIATANQGSEATYESGFVIDKFPISRPNLTFSTLTVSNMSPEDSSIYLCSVEVDKTQYFGPGTRLLVL.

The V call is TRBV20-1, the J call TRBJ2-7; D remains unclear. Germline values: CDR1 DFQATT, CDR2 SNEGSKA (reference sequence). CDR3 size: 11 residues. Trimming removed 5 bases at V and 3 bases at J, with 8 bases between. CDR3 in amino acids: CSAFSFYEQYF. The DNA for the CDR3 is TGCAGTGCTTTTAGTTTCTACGAGCAGTACTTC.

The chain links TRBV20-1 to TRBJ1-3; possible D gene TRBD1, 5 bases. The CDR3 has 16 amino acids. Germline values: CDR1 DFQATT, CDR2 SNEGSKA (reference sequence). Trimming pared 5 bases from V and 0 bases from J, leaving 17 bases between. The CDR3 protein is CSAYNPRESSGNTIYF. As DNA, the CDR3 is TGCAGTGCTTATAACCCCAGGGAGAGCTCTGGAAACACCATATATTTT.

By sample fraction, this clonotype is large (0.1 to 1%). V gene TRBV13 combines with J gene TRBJ2-3; 12 bases map to TRBD2. The CDR3 is 16 residues long. Germline loops: CDR1 PRHDT, CDR2 FYEKMQ (reference sequence). With 2 bases clipped from V and 6 bases from J, the junction kept 6 bases outside the gene matches. CDR3 DNA sequence: TGTGCCAGCAGCTTAAGGGCTAGCGGGGGGGCCGATACGCAGTATTTT. It codes for CASSLRASGGADTQYF.

This clonotype is deemed large (0.1 to 1%). The chain recombines TRBV12-5 with TRBJ1-2; D remains unclear. The CDR3 has 14 amino acids. Trimming pared 3 bases from V and 0 bases from J, leaving 8 bases between. Germline lookup yields CDR1 LGHNT and CDR2 FRNRAP. The CDR3 spells CASGLPGTNYGYTF. The CDR3 nucleotides read TGTGCTAGTGGTTTACCGGGAACTAACTATGGCTACACCTTC.

The J gene is TRBJ2-2, the V gene TRBV6-2 or TRBV6-3; D unclear. Germline CDR1 is MNHEY and CDR2 is SVGEGT. V was clipped by 2 bases and J by 1 base, with 11 bases between them. The CDR3 contains 16 residues. The CDR3 bases are TGTGCCAGCAGTTACCCCGGCAGGAGGAACACCGGGGAGCTGTTTTTT. Its protein is CASSYPGRRNTGELFF.

Judged by abundance, this clonotype is large. The chain couples TRBV20-1 to TRBJ1-1, with D unclear. The V end was cut by 0 bases, the J end by 5 bases, with 10 bases between. CDR1 DFQATT and CDR2 SNEGSKA come from the germline V gene (reference sequence). The CDR3 totals 13 residues. For the CDR3, the DNA is TGCAGTGCTAGAGAAAACCCCAAGACTGAAGCTTTCTTT. This sequence encodes CSARENPKTEAFF.